The sequence of this TCR beta chain was determined in a study of cytomegalovirus exposure and HLA in healthy donors. Study-wide results and limits: Cytomegalovirus-associated TCR beta chains were listed, numbering some 180.

Nominally healthy donors were sampled, though unrecorded immune exposures were likely. This CDR3 is built from 15 residues. Germline V lookup: CDR1 SGHAT, CDR2 FQNNGV. The ends were cut back, 1 base at V and 0 bases at J, with 7 bases in the middle. As for this clone: Antigen unknown.

PCR was performed using 60 Vbeta and 13 Jbeta primers. Generated by immunoSEQ multiplex PCR, the TCRdb table keeps only in-frame clones and is missing some. The sample carries some 100,000 clones, roughly 80% recorded once. The receptor was isolated from a female donor in good health and CMV-seronegative. The specimen sequenced was PBMCs. This sequence joins TRBV11-2 and TRBJ1-3; no firm D call. The CDR3 DNA is TGTGCCAGCAGCTTAGGCACCTACTCTGGAAACACCATATATTTT. Residues: CASSLGTYSGNTIYF.